The present TCR beta chain was sequenced within a study of T cell responses to AZD1222 COVID-19 vaccine. Background on the study: Timing groups of about 4 and about 12 weeks for second doses were pooled. Study-wide points: Variant regions that are unmutated are reportedly the target of nearly half of spike-specific TCRs.

As to this clone: Its antigen remains unknown.

There are 15 residues in the CDR3. CDR1 is SGHTA and CDR2 is FQGNSA in the germline V gene. V trimming: 5 bases; J trimming: 5 bases; junction bases outside the gene matches: 11. Clones were sequenced by immunoSEQ multiplex PCR, and TCRdb holds only the in-frame ones, with some missing. Of 120,000 or so clones listed, around nine tenths are singletons. The chain has TRBV7-2 and TRBJ1-2; 7 bases are a match to TRBD1. Sequenced here: peripheral blood, sampled on day 0 of AZD1222 vaccination. The TCR comes from an adult in good health. The CDR3 region has the DNA TGTGCCAGCAGCGTCCCCAGGGGGATGGGGTATGGCTACACCTTC. As protein: CASSVPRGMGYGYTF.